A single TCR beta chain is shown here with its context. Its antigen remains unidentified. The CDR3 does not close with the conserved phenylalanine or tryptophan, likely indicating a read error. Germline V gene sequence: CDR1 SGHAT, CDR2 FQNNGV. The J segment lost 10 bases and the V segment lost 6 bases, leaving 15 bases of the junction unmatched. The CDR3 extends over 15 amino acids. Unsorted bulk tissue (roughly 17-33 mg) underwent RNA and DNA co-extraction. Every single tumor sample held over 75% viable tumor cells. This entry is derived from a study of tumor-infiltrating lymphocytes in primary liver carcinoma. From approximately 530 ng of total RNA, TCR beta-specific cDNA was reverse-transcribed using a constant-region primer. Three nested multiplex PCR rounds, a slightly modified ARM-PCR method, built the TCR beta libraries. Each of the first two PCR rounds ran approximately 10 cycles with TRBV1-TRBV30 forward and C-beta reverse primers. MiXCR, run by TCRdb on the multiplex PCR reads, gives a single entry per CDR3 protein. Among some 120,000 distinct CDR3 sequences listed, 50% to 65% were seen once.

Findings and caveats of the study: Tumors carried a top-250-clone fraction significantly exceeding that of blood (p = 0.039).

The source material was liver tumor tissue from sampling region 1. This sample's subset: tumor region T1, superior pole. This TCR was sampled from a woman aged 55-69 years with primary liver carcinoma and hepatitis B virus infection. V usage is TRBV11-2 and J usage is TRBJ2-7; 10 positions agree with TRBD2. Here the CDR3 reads CASRFRTSGTGDQYI. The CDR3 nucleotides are TGTGCCAGCAGATTTAGAACTAGCGGGACGGGCGACCAGTACATC.